This entry lists 9 T cell receptor beta chains sequenced from one sample in a study of T cells in Graves' hyperthyroidism and ophthalmopathy. TCR beta CDR3 regions were amplified from RNA. The HTBI primer set drove a first-round RT-PCR of the TCR CDR3. TCRdb called the multiplex PCR reads again in MiXCR, with one record for every CDR3 protein. The sample consists of some 200,000 distinct CDR3 sequences, 17% of them appearing once. Source material: blood. The receptors originated from a woman in her forties or fifties with Graves' hyperthyroidism.

This clonotype was seen a few times. J is TRBJ1-2 and V is TRBV25-1, with 12 bases matching TRBD1. V shed 2 bases, J shed 7 bases, and the junction held 5 bases outside the gene matches. This CDR3 spans 15 amino acids. CDR1 is MGHDK and CDR2 is SYGVNS in the germline V gene. The CDR3 protein is CASSEGTGGLVGYTF. In nucleotides, the CDR3 is TGTGCCAGCAGTGAAGGGACAGGGGGCCTAGTTGGCTACACCTTC.

CDR3 DNA sequence: TGTGCCAGCAGGCTCAGGGTCGACACCGGGGAGCTGTTTTTT. Translated, it gives CASRLRVDTGELFF. The chain links TRBV28 to TRBJ2-2, with D maybe TRBD1 (5 bases). Deletions cut 6 bases from V and 3 bases from J, with 11 bases between. This CDR3 is 14 amino acids long. Germline V gene data show CDR1 as MDHEN and CDR2 as SYDVKM.

This clonotype was counted at least ten times. The gene calls are TRBV20-1 and TRBJ2-2, with a possible D match to TRBD1 (5 bases). V was clipped by 6 bases and J by 4 bases, with 15 bases between them. The CDR3 spans 14 residues. Germline loops: CDR1 DFQATT, CDR2 SNEGSKA (reference sequence). The CDR3 reads CSAQAGPATGELFF. The CDR3 region has the DNA TGCAGTGCGCAGGCAGGGCCGGCCACCGGGGAGCTGTTTTTT.

Ten or more counts support this clonotype. The chain joins TRBV7-6 to TRBJ2-7; 11 nucleotides match TRBD2. The CDR3 length is 13 residues. Germline lookup yields CDR1 SGHVS and CDR2 FNYEAQ. J lost 6 bases, V lost 5 bases, and 3 bases had no gene match. The CDR3 reads CASSPTSGGEQYF. The CDR3 nucleotides are TGTGCCAGCAGCCCAACTAGCGGGGGCGAGCAGTACTTC. Using reference TRBV7-6 and TRBJ2-7 for the parts outside the CDR3, the full variable domain is GAGVSQSPRYKVTKRGQDVALRCDPISGHVSLYWYRQALGQGPEFLTYFNYEAQQDKSGLPNDRFSAERPEGSISTLTIQRTEQRDSAMYRCASSPTSGGEQYFGPGTRLTVT.

This clonotype was counted a few times. The V gene is TRBV24-1, the J gene TRBJ2-3, with D tentatively TRBD2 (6 bases). Germline CDR1 reads KGHDR; CDR2 reads SFDVKD. V shed 5 bases and J shed 6 bases, with 14 bases lying between them. The CDR3 spans 14 residues. The CDR3 region has the DNA TGTGCCACCAGTGTAACGGGAGCTAAGGATACGCAGTATTTT. The encoded protein is CATSVTGAKDTQYF.

This chain joins TRBV4-2 and TRBJ2-5; D possibly uses TRBD1 or TRBD2 (5 bases each). With 5 bases removed from V and 1 base from J, the gap between germline ends came to 11 bases. The CDR3 has 14 amino acids. Per the germline V gene, CDR1 is LGHNA and CDR2 is YNFKEQ. This CDR3 is CASSGTGRQETQYF. CDR3 nucleotide sequence: TGTGCCAGCAGCGGGACGGGCCGCCAAGAGACCCAGTACTTC.

This clonotype appeared many times. V usage is TRBV5-6 and J usage is TRBJ1-1; no definite D call. This CDR3 region has 13 residues. CDR1 is SGHDT, CDR2 YYEEEE, per germline. V was shortened by 3 bases and J by 1 base, with 7 bases between the two germline ends. The CDR3 reads CASSSDKNTEAFF. Here the CDR3 DNA reads TGTGCCAGCAGCTCAGACAAGAACACTGAAGCTTTCTTT. The full variable domain, rest sourced from reference TRBV5-6 and TRBJ1-1, is DAGVTQSPTHLIKTRGQQVTLRCSPKSGHDTVSWYQQALGQGPQFIFQYYEEEERQRGNFPDRFSGHQFPNYSSELNVNALLLGDSALYLCASSSDKNTEAFFGQGTRLTVV.

This clonotype was seen many times. Here the CDR3 DNA reads TGTGCCAGCAGCTTGGGGACAGGTGAAGCTTTCTTT. Translating gives CASSLGTGEAFF. The chain employs TRBV7-3 and TRBJ1-1; 8 bases match TRBD1. There are 12 residues in the CDR3. Germline CDR1 reads SGHTA; CDR2 reads FQGTGA. The J segment lost 7 bases and the V segment lost 3 bases, leaving 1 base of the junction unmatched.

The gene calls are TRBV5-6 and TRBJ1-5; 7 bases match TRBD1. With V trimmed by 5 bases and J by 3 bases, 8 bases remained unmatched. Germline-derived CDR1 and CDR2 are SGHDT and YYEEEE. The CDR3 contains 15 residues. This CDR3 is CASSLSTGDNQPQHF. The CDR3 DNA reads TGTGCCAGCAGTCTATCCACAGGGGACAATCAGCCCCAGCATTTT.